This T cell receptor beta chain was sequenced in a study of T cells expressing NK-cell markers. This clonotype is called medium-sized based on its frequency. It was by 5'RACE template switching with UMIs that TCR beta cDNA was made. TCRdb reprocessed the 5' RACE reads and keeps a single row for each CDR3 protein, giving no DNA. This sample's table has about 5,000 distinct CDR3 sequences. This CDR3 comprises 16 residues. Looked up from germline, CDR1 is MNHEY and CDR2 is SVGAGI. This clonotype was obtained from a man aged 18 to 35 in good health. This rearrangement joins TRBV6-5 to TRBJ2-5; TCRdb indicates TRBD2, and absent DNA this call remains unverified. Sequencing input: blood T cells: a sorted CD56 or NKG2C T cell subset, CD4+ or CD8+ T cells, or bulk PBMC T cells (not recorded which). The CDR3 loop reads CASSPKRLAGQETQYF.